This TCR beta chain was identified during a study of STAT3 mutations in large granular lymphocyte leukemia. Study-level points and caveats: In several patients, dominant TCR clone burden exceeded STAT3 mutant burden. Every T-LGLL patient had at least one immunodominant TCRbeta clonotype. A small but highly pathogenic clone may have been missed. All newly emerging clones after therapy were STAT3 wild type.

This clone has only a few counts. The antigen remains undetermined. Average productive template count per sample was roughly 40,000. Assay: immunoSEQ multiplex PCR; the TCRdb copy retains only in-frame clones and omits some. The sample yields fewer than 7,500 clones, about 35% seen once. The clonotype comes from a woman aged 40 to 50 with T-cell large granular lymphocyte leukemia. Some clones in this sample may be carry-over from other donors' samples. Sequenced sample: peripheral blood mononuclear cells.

CDR3 region: CASSLADRVEETQYF. The CDR3 region has the DNA TGCGCCAGCAGCTTGGCCGACAGGGTGGAGGAGACCCAGTACTTC. J is TRBJ2-5 and V is TRBV5-1; 7 bases fit TRBD1. V lost 0 bases to trimming and J lost 5 bases; unmatched junction nucleotides: 7. This CDR3 has 15 residues. The germline gives CDR1 SGHRS, CDR2 YFSETQ.